The 24 T cell receptor beta chains listed next were all sequenced from one sample in a study of identical twins. MiXCR, run by TCRdb on the 5' RACE reads, gives a single entry per CDR3 protein. The sample contains fewer than 650,000 distinct CDR3 sequences, just over 7% of which appear only once. The same sample was also studied in work on yellow fever vaccine responses in identical twins.

The specimen was PBMCs. All receptors derive from a woman aged 18-35 years in good health.

V and J are TRBV14 and TRBJ2-5; 8 nucleotides line up with TRBD1. This CDR3 has 15 amino acids. The trim removed 1 base at V and 5 bases at J, leaving 6 bases unmatched. Germline V gene data show CDR1 as SGHDN and CDR2 as FVKESK. CDR3 residues: CASSQVGTGRETQYF. Here the CDR3 DNA reads TGTGCCAGCAGCCAAGTGGGGACAGGCAGGGAGACCCAGTACTTC.

The chain joins TRBV24-1 to TRBJ2-2, with 10 bases fitting TRBD1. V shed 10 bases, J shed 0 bases, and the junction held 1 base outside the gene matches. Germline CDR1 reads KGHDR; CDR2 reads SFDVKD. The CDR3 sequence is 14 residues long. The CDR3: CATGQGANTGELFF. The CDR3 bases are TGTGCCACAGGACAGGGGGCGAACACCGGGGAGCTGTTTTTT.

The chain has TRBV12-3 or TRBV12-4 and TRBJ2-2; unclear D gene. CDR3 length: 17 residues. V lost 3 bases to trimming and J lost 1 base, with 15 bases between them. The CDR3 nucleotides read TGTGCCAGCAGTTTTGTAGTCGGACGGAAGAACACCGGGGAGCTGTTTTTT. It is translated as CASSFVVGRKNTGELFF.

The table lists this clonotype with a few counts. J is TRBJ2-7 and V is TRBV28; no reliable D call. Germline values: CDR1 MDHEN, CDR2 SYDVKM. The CDR3 is 13 amino acids. CDR3 DNA sequence: TGTGCAGTAATCCCCGCAAGAAGTTACGAGCAGTACTTC. As protein: CAVIPARSYEQYF.

This clonotype has at least ten counts. The chain couples TRBV24-1 to TRBJ1-2; D gene uncertain. CDR1 and CDR2 (germline): KGHDR, SFDVKD. Deletions cut 3 bases from V and 4 bases from J, with 11 bases between. This CDR3 is built from 14 residues. The CDR3 sequence: CATSDRDFLYGYTF. The CDR3 nucleotides are TGTGCCACCAGTGATCGGGATTTCCTCTATGGCTACACCTTC.

The sample holds a few counts of this clonotype. The chain's CDR3 is CASSYSEGRSYNEQFF. The CDR3 nucleotides are TGTGCCAGCAGTTACTCAGAGGGGCGCTCCTACAATGAGCAGTTCTTC. The V call is TRBV6-5, the J call TRBJ2-1; tentatively, D is TRBD1 or TRBD2 (5 bases each). This CDR3 has 16 residues. Germline loops: CDR1 MNHEY, CDR2 SVGAGI. V was clipped by 0 bases and J by 0 bases, with 9 bases between them.

This clonotype has at least ten counts. The V and J genes are TRBV6-1 and TRBJ1-6, with D possibly TRBD1 on 6 matching bases. V lost 4 bases, J lost 8 bases, and 15 bases lay in between. CDR1 is MNHNS, CDR2 SASEGT, per germline. This CDR3 has 15 residues. The CDR3 loop is CASSGGADAYSPLHF. DNA of the CDR3: TGTGCCAGCAGTGGGGGGGCGGACGCGTATTCACCCCTCCACTTT.

The sample holds a few counts of this clonotype. The genes are TRBV20-1 and TRBJ2-3; 10 bases fit TRBD2. This CDR3 region has 17 residues. The germline V gene encodes CDR1 DFQATT and CDR2 SNEGSKA (reference sequence). The V gene end was trimmed by 4 bases and the J gene end by 2 bases; junction bases not matched to a gene: 12. The CDR3 region is CSATNDIAGGHTDTQYF. CDR3 in DNA: TGCAGTGCTACTAACGATATAGCGGGGGGACACACAGATACGCAGTATTTT.

In this sample, this clonotype turned up a few times. This sequence joins TRBV7-3 and TRBJ2-1; 7 bases are a match to TRBD2. This CDR3 spans 15 amino acids. Per the germline V gene, CDR1 is SGHTA and CDR2 is FQGTGA. Trimming at V came to 4 bases and at J to 9 bases, leaving 12 bases not matched to a gene. CDR3 nucleotides: TGTGCCAGCAGCTACGGAGGACTAGTCGGGAGTGAGCAGTTCTTC. Translation: CASSYGGLVGSEQFF.

This clonotype has a handful of counts. The genes are TRBV11-2 and TRBJ1-2, with D hard to call. This CDR3 spans 13 amino acids. CDR1 is SGHAT, CDR2 FQNNGV, per germline. Trimming removed 1 base at V and 4 bases at J, with 7 bases between. CDR3 coding DNA: TGTGCCAGCAGCTTAGCTAGGGTCTATGGCTACACCTTC. Protein: CASSLARVYGYTF.

CDR3 in DNA: TGTGCCAGCAGAACGGTCGGGGAGCTGTTTTTT. Encoded protein: CASRTVGELFF. The genes are TRBV7-2 and TRBJ2-2; D gene unclear. The CDR3 is 11 amino acids. The V end lost 6 bases, the J end lost 7 bases, and 6 bases lay between the germline ends. Germline-derived CDR1 and CDR2 are SGHTA and FQGNSA.

The chain recombines TRBV5-4 with TRBJ1-2, with D maybe TRBD1 (5 bases). The CDR3 consists of 14 residues. With 3 bases removed from V and 7 bases from J, the gap between germline ends came to 16 bases. CDR1 and CDR2 (germline): SGHNT, YYREEE (reference sequence). CDR3 in DNA: TGTGCCAGCAGCTCATCGGCCGGGGCGGGTGGCTACACCTTC. Protein product: CASSSSAGAGGYTF.

V is TRBV7-3 and J is TRBJ1-2, with 8 bases lining up with TRBD1. The length of the CDR3 is 14 residues. CDR1 and CDR2 (germline): SGHTA, FQGTGA. With 0 bases clipped from V and 8 bases from J, the junction kept 5 bases outside the gene matches. The CDR3 sequence is CASSLTSTGGGYTF. CDR3 DNA sequence: TGTGCCAGCAGCTTAACGTCTACAGGGGGAGGCTACACCTTC.

The chain has TRBV12-3 or TRBV12-4 and TRBJ1-1; D might be TRBD1 (6 bases). V dropped 3 bases and J dropped 4 bases, with 15 bases sitting between them. This CDR3 has 15 amino acids. Here the CDR3 reads CASSFRGGGSTEAFF. CDR3 in DNA: TGTGCCAGCAGTTTTAGGGGGGGCGGAAGCACTGAAGCTTTCTTT.

In this sample, this clonotype turned up many times. The J gene is TRBJ2-7, the V gene TRBV20-1; 11 bases fit TRBD1. CDR1 is DFQATT and CDR2 is SNEGSKA in the germline V gene (reference sequence). V dropped 2 bases and J dropped 4; count of bases not matched to a gene: 4. This CDR3 spans 14 amino acids. The DNA for the CDR3 is TGCAGTGCTAGACCAGGACAGGGGGCTTACGAGCAGTACGTC. This translates into CSARPGQGAYEQYV.

This clonotype was picked up a small number of times. The chain carries TRBV10-3 and TRBJ1-1; unclear D gene. The CDR3 contains 14 residues. V was clipped by 0 bases and J by 4 bases, with 9 bases between them. Germline assignment: CDR1 ENHRY and CDR2 SYGVKD. The DNA for the CDR3 is TGTGCCATCAGTGAGTCAGGGCGGGGCACTGAAGCTTTCTTT. Translation gives CAISESGRGTEAFF.

The rearrangement links TRBV3-1 to TRBJ1-1; no clear D gene. V shed 0 bases and J shed 1 base, with 9 bases lying between them. The CDR3 spans 15 residues. Germline CDR1 and CDR2: LGHDT and YNNKEL (reference sequence). CDR3 residues: CASSQDRHRNTEAFF. CDR3 in DNA: TGTGCCAGCAGCCAAGATCGCCACCGGAACACTGAAGCTTTCTTT.

This clonotype appeared a few times. The chain links TRBV7-3 to TRBJ2-2, with TRBD2 matching 8 bases. The J segment lost 2 bases and the V segment lost 5 bases, leaving 13 bases of the junction unmatched. The CDR3 covers 18 residues. CDR1 is SGHTA, CDR2 FQGTGA, per germline. The CDR3 protein is CASSPPSGLAGNTGELFF. The CDR3 DNA reads as TGTGCCAGCAGCCCCCCGTCCGGGCTAGCGGGCAACACCGGGGAGCTGTTTTTT.

In its sample, this clonotype was seen a few times. The CDR3 DNA sequence: TGTGCCAGCAGCTCTAAGCGGACCCAGTTCTTC. Protein: CASSSKRTQFF. The chain combines TRBV7-9 with TRBJ2-1; D is possibly TRBD2 (5 bases). V was trimmed by 4 bases and J by 13 bases, leaving 11 bases between them. This CDR3 region has 11 residues. CDR1 is SEHNR, CDR2 FQNEAQ, per germline (reference sequence).

The chain combines TRBV18 with TRBJ2-5; D not resolved. V lost 4 bases and J lost 5, with 11 bases in between. The CDR3 extends over 13 amino acids. CDR1 is KGHSH, CDR2 LQKENI, per germline. Here the CDR3 reads CASSRAAEETQYF. In DNA, the CDR3 is TGTGCCAGCTCACGGGCAGCTGAGGAGACCCAGTACTTC.

This clonotype was recorded a few times. The CDR3 DNA follows: TGTGCCAGCAGCACACCGTCCGGGCCTGAAGCTTTCTTT. It yields the protein CASSTPSGPEAFF. The chain is built from TRBV9 and TRBJ1-1; D ambiguous. Trimming left V 4 bases short and J 6 bases short, with 13 bases between. This CDR3 has 13 residues. CDR1 SGDLS and CDR2 YYNGEE come from the germline V gene.

The V and J genes are TRBV7-9 and TRBJ2-3; TRBD2 might be the D (6 bases). The CDR3 runs to 15 residues. Germline assignment: CDR1 SEHNR and CDR2 FQNEAQ (reference sequence). The germline V and J ends were trimmed by 5 bases and 2 bases, with 14 bases remaining between them. The CDR3 spells CASSPRLADTDTQYF. The CDR3 nucleotides read TGTGCCAGCAGCCCCCGTTTAGCGGACACAGATACGCAGTATTTT.

This clonotype was seen at least ten times. This rearrangement joins TRBV10-3 to TRBJ2-5; TRBD2 is a possible D gene (6 bases). This CDR3 contains 13 residues. The V gene lost 6 bases and the J gene lost 4 bases, with 12 bases spanning the gap. Germline V CDR1 and CDR2: ENHRY, SYGVKD. The DNA of the CDR3 is TGTGCCATCAGGGACGGAGGGAGAGAGACCCAGTACTTC. It specifies CAIRDGGRETQYF.

This clonotype has only a few counts. The chain uses TRBV5-5 and TRBJ2-7; D is unresolved. The CDR3 has 13 residues. Per the germline V gene, CDR1 is SGHKS and CDR2 is YYEKEE (reference sequence). V was pared by 1 base and J by 6 bases, with 11 bases between. As DNA, the CDR3 is TGTGCCAGCAGCTTGTGGGCCTTTGGCGAGCAGTACGTC. Translated, it gives CASSLWAFGEQYV.